This T cell receptor (beta chain) was identified in a study of PD-1 blockade in classical Hodgkin lymphoma. Assay used: immunoSEQ multiplex PCR; TCRdb lists only in-frame clones, some missing. The sample includes about 21,000 clones, around 94% of them seen just once. Time point noted: newly diagnosed, previously untreated cHL patient sample. After removal of 4 bases from V and 8 bases from J, the junction contained 6 bases not matched to a gene. The CDR3 has 14 residues. CDR1 LNHNV and CDR2 YYDKDF come from the germline V gene (reference sequence). The sequence derives from a human donor with classical Hodgkin lymphoma. This rearrangement joins TRBV15 to TRBJ1-5; TRBD1 matches at 9 bases. The sequenced sample was peripheral blood mononuclear cells (PBMCs). CDR3 nucleotide sequence: TGTGCCACCAGCACCCTTGACAGGGGGGAGCCCCAGCATTTT. As protein: CATSTLDRGEPQHF.